These 30 T cell receptor beta chains were all obtained from the same sample, sequenced in a study of T-cell reconstitution after alpha-beta-depleted transplantation in children. Unique molecular identifiers were used to barcode this TCRbeta library. TCRdb reprocessed the PCR reads with MiXCR, giving one entry per CDR3 protein. The sample has 500,000 to 650,000 distinct CDR3 sequences; 10% to 15% are singletons. The specimen comprised PBMCs, mostly from graft donor cells, sampled 360 days after TCRalphabeta/CD19-depleted stem cell transplant. The receptors stem from a male patient younger than 18 who had a stem cell transplant for acute myeloid leukemia, so the T cells may come from the graft donor.

This clonotype has just a few counts. The chain links TRBV19 to TRBJ2-2, with D unresolved. This CDR3 has 15 amino acids. Germline CDR1 LNHDA, CDR2 SQIVND (reference sequence). V was clipped by 3 bases and J by 6 bases, with 14 bases between them. CDR3 DNA: TGTGCCAGTAGTATCGCCATAGCCCTCGCCGGGGAGCTGTTTTTT. Translating gives CASSIAIALAGELFF.

This clonotype occurred once. This chain uses TRBV10-3 with TRBJ2-7, with 11 bases fitting TRBD2. Germline assignment: CDR1 ENHRY and CDR2 SYGVKD. With 6 bases clipped from V and 4 bases from J, the junction kept 8 bases outside the gene matches. The CDR3 is 15 amino acids. CDR3 in DNA: TGTGCCATCAGCCGGGGACTAGCGGATACTTACGAGCAGTACTTC. Translated: CAISRGLADTYEQYF.

This chain joins TRBV14 and TRBJ2-1, with 12 positions matching TRBD2. Germline V gene lookup returns CDR1 SGHDN and CDR2 FVKESK. CDR3 length equals 20 residues. After removal of 2 bases from V and 3 bases from J, the junction contained 14 bases not matched to a gene. The CDR3 bases are TGTGCCAGCAGCCAAATCGGTTTAGGACTAGCGGGGACCCTCTACAATGAGCAGTTCTTC. Encoded protein: CASSQIGLGLAGTLYNEQFF.

This clonotype was recorded a few times. The chain has TRBV7-2 and TRBJ2-3; weak D call: TRBD2 (5 bases). V lost 5 bases and J 7 bases, leaving 28 bases between the germline ends. This CDR3 is built from 18 residues. CDR1 is SGHTA and CDR2 is FQGNSA in the germline V gene. The CDR3 sequence: CASSTSVLGNTLGNTQYF. The CDR3 nucleotides read TGTGCCAGCAGCACCAGTGTATTGGGGAATACCCTCGGGAATACGCAGTATTTT.

The chain couples TRBV20-1 to TRBJ1-3, with TRBD1 as a possible D gene (6 bases). The CDR3 length is 15 residues. Germline CDR1 reads DFQATT; CDR2 reads SNEGSKA (reference sequence). Trimming shortened V by 6 bases and J by 2 bases, and 17 bases separated the two germline ends. As DNA, the CDR3 is TGCAGTGCAAGGGGTAACAGGGAAACTGGAAACACCATATATTTT. It yields the protein CSARGNRETGNTIYF.

This clonotype has just a few counts. The rearrangement joins TRBV9 to TRBJ2-7; D perhaps matches TRBD2 (6 bases). From germline, CDR1 is SGDLS and CDR2 YYNGEE. CDR3 size: 16 residues. Trimming shortened V by 4 bases and J by 6 bases, and 23 bases separated the two germline ends. The CDR3 is CASSPRGETGLLEQYF. CDR3 nucleotides: TGTGCCAGCAGCCCGAGAGGGGAGACGGGACTTCTCGAGCAGTACTTC. The full variable domain, with the rest looked up from reference TRBV9 and TRBJ2-7, is DSGVTQTPKHLITATGQRVTLRCSPRSGDLSVYWYQQSLDQGLQFLIQYYNGEERAKGNILERFSAQQFPDLHSELNLSSLELGDSALYFCASSPRGETGLLEQYFGPGTRLTVT.

This clonotype was found a few times. The CDR3 nucleotides read TGTGCCAGCAGCCAAGGAGCCTCTGAAGCTTTCTTT. This encodes CASSQGASEAFF. This sequence joins TRBV3-1 and TRBJ1-1; D is uncertain. V lost 1 base and J lost 6, with 6 bases in between. The CDR3 is 12 amino acids. Germline assignment: CDR1 LGHDT and CDR2 YNNKEL (reference sequence).

The rearrangement uses TRBV29-1 and TRBJ2-7; D gene unclear. Germline-derived CDR1 and CDR2 are SQVTM and ANQGSEA. The CDR3 runs 13 residues. Between the trimmed V and J ends, which lost 4 bases and 1 base, there was a span of 11 bases. The CDR3 bases are TGCAGCGTTGGGGGTGCCACATCCTACGAGCAGTACTTC. Its protein product is CSVGGATSYEQYF.

V usage is TRBV12-3 or TRBV12-4 and J usage is TRBJ2-5; possibly TRBD2 for D (6 bases). Trimming removed 4 bases at V and 4 bases at J, with 19 bases between. This CDR3 contains 16 residues. Written as DNA, the CDR3 is TGTGCCAGCAGTTCTCCAGCGGGCGTCCTGGGAGAGACCCAGTACTTC. It is translated as CASSSPAGVLGETQYF.

On this clonotype itself: A much larger clone differs by one base, so this may be a read error. The CDR3 protein is CASSRRAVSVTQYF. CDR3 DNA: TGTGCCAGCAGCCGACGAGCGGTGTCAGTTACGCAGTATTTT. This chain connects TRBV3-1 to TRBJ2-3; D possibly corresponds to TRBD2 (5 bases). The CDR3 is 14 amino acids. V shed 4 bases and J shed 8 bases, with 16 bases lying between them. Germline values: CDR1 LGHDT, CDR2 YNNKEL (reference sequence).

Ten or more counts support this clonotype. The chain carries TRBV29-1 and TRBJ2-1; 11 bases fit TRBD2. The CDR3 consists of 15 residues. CDR1 is SQVTM, CDR2 ANQGSEA, per germline. The ends lost 5 bases at V and 0 bases at J; junction bases unmatched: 3. CDR3 in amino acids: CSVQGLAGSYNEQFF. The CDR3, as DNA: TGCAGCGTTCAAGGACTAGCGGGCTCCTACAATGAGCAGTTCTTC.

This clonotype was counted only a few times. The chain carries TRBV29-1 and TRBJ2-1, with D possibly matching TRBD2 (7 bases). V shed 4 bases and J shed 3 bases, with 13 bases lying between them. CDR1 SQVTM and CDR2 ANQGSEA come from the germline V gene. The CDR3 covers 14 residues. CDR3 protein: CSVVQGGVYNEQFF. In DNA form, the CDR3 reads TGCAGCGTTGTACAGGGAGGGGTCTACAATGAGCAGTTCTTC.

The V and J genes are TRBV6-2 or TRBV6-3 and TRBJ2-3; D not certain. Germline CDR1 MNHEY, CDR2 SVGEGT. Trimming took 10 bases from V and 2 from J, leaving 10 bases between them. The length of the CDR3 is 12 residues. The chain's CDR3 is CATAGVTDTQYF. CDR3 coding DNA: TGTGCCACCGCTGGGGTCACAGATACGCAGTATTTT.

There are a few counts of this clonotype. The V and J genes are TRBV6-2 or TRBV6-3 and TRBJ2-4; the match to TRBD1 covers 7 bases. CDR1 and CDR2 from the germline V gene are MNHEY and SVGEGT. Germline trimming cut 7 bases from V and 5 bases from J; bases unmatched to any gene: 11. CDR3 length equals 15 residues. The CDR3 nucleotides read TGTGCCAGCACCCCACTTGGACAGGTACAAAACATTCAGTACTTC. It is translated as CASTPLGQVQNIQYF.

The chain joins TRBV4-2 to TRBJ2-7, with D perhaps TRBD1 (6 bases). With 2 bases removed from V and 2 bases from J, the gap between germline ends came to 19 bases. The CDR3 totals 17 residues. Germline CDR1 is LGHNA and CDR2 is YNFKEQ. CDR3 amino acids: CASSQWEQGLATYEQYF. The DNA for the CDR3 is TGTGCCAGCAGCCAATGGGAACAGGGCCTCGCGACCTACGAGCAGTACTTC.

The gene calls are TRBV11-1 and TRBJ1-1; the D gene is possibly TRBD1 (5 bases). CDR1 SGHAT and CDR2 FQDESV come from the germline V gene (reference sequence). Trimming cost V 5 bases and J 5 bases, with 21 bases left between them. This CDR3 contains 16 residues. The DNA of the CDR3 is TGTGCCAGCAGCCGGGGTCTACAAGGGGCGAGGACTGAAGCTTTCTTT. Protein sequence: CASSRGLQGARTEAFF.

This clonotype was recorded a few times. The CDR3 loop is CATSDPGRSRAFF. CDR3 DNA sequence: TGTGCCACCAGTGATCCCGGACGGTCCCGGGCTTTCTTT. The genes are TRBV24-1 and TRBJ1-1; D not certain. The germline V and J ends were trimmed by 3 bases and 11 bases, with 15 bases remaining between them. Germline CDR1 reads KGHDR; CDR2 reads SFDVKD. The length of the CDR3 is 13 residues.

This clonotype was counted between two and nine times. The chain employs TRBV5-1 and TRBJ2-1, with D uncertain. V was pared by 1 base and J by 6 bases, with 14 bases between. CDR3 length equals 15 residues. Germline V gives CDR1 SGHRS, CDR2 YFSETQ. The CDR3 reads CASSLSATIGNEQFF. The CDR3, as DNA: TGCGCCAGCAGCTTGTCTGCCACCATCGGCAATGAGCAGTTCTTC.

The chain joins TRBV28 to TRBJ1-5; 8 nucleotides agree with TRBD1. The CDR3 consists of 16 residues. V shed 5 bases, J shed 4 bases, and the junction held 10 bases outside the gene matches. Germline assignment: CDR1 MDHEN and CDR2 SYDVKM. In nucleotides, the CDR3 is TGTGCCAGCAGTCTGGGGTTACAGGGGGGAAATCAGCCCCAGCATTTT. This codes for CASSLGLQGGNQPQHF.

This clonotype has just a few counts. V and J are TRBV28 and TRBJ2-3; D is ambiguous. Germline CDR1 and CDR2: MDHEN and SYDVKM. V lost 9 bases and J 0 bases, leaving 4 bases between the germline ends. The CDR3 sequence is 11 residues long. The CDR3 loop is CASWSTDTQYF. The DNA of the CDR3 is TGTGCCAGTTGGAGCACAGATACGCAGTATTTT.

This clonotype was seen only a few times. The chain is built from TRBV29-1 and TRBJ2-3; TRBD2 matches 11 bases. Germline V CDR1 and CDR2: SQVTM, ANQGSEA. The CDR3 length is 16 residues. V lost 4 bases and J lost 0; bases outside the gene matches: 6. The CDR3 coding sequence is TGCAGCGTTGGGGGGGGACTAGCGGAGAGCACAGATACGCAGTATTTT. It yields the protein CSVGGGLAESTDTQYF.

This clonotype was seen ten or more times. J is TRBJ2-7 and V is TRBV7-2; TRBD2 agrees at 13 bases. With V trimmed by 3 bases and J by 5 bases, 7 bases remained unmatched. Germline lookup yields CDR1 SGHTA and CDR2 FQGNSA. This CDR3 spans 16 amino acids. This CDR3 is CASSFNGLAGDHEQYF. The CDR3 coding sequence is TGTGCCAGCAGCTTTAATGGACTAGCGGGAGACCACGAGCAGTACTTC. The variable domain in full, completed from reference TRBV7-2 and TRBJ2-7, reads GAGVSQSPSNKVTEKGKDVELRCDPISGHTALYWYRQSLGQGLEFLIYFQGNSAPDKSGLPSDRFSAERTGGSVSTLTIQRTQQEDSAVYLCASSFNGLAGDHEQYFGPGTRLTVT.

In its sample, this clonotype was seen a few times. V is TRBV6-2 or TRBV6-3 and J is TRBJ2-7; 7 nucleotides match TRBD2. Germline loops: CDR1 MNHEY, CDR2 SVGEGT. J gave up 3 bases and V 3 bases, and 11 bases lay outside the gene matches. CDR3 length: 16 residues. CDR3 sequence reads: CASSYRVGASGYEQYF. CDR3 DNA sequence: TGTGCCAGCAGTTATCGCGTAGGGGCTAGCGGCTACGAGCAGTACTTC.

This rearrangement joins TRBV15 to TRBJ2-2; D may match TRBD1 or TRBD2 (6 bases each). CDR1 is LNHNV and CDR2 is YYDKDF in the germline V gene (reference sequence). The CDR3 is made up of 16 amino acids. Trimming cost V 6 bases and J 6 bases, with 20 bases left between them. The CDR3 is CATSSGAVLGSGELFF. The CDR3 DNA reads TGTGCCACCAGTTCGGGGGCCGTCCTGGGGTCCGGGGAGCTGTTTTTT.

The rearrangement uses TRBV29-1 and TRBJ2-2; 8 bases align to TRBD1. The CDR3 is made up of 13 amino acids. Germline values: CDR1 SQVTM, CDR2 ANQGSEA. Germline trimming cut 5 bases from V and 7 bases from J; bases unmatched to any gene: 6. CDR3 residues: CSVNPGGIGELFF. Written as DNA, the CDR3 is TGCAGCGTTAACCCAGGGGGCATCGGGGAGCTGTTTTTT.

The rearrangement joins TRBV29-1 to TRBJ2-7; 11 nucleotides line up with TRBD2. CDR3 length: 13 residues. V was clipped by 7 bases and J by 5 bases; unmatched bases: 7. Germline V CDR1 and CDR2: SQVTM, ANQGSEA. The chain's CDR3 is CSALAGGPHEQYF. The CDR3 bases are TGCAGCGCCTTAGCGGGAGGGCCCCACGAGCAGTACTTC.

This clonotype was counted a few times. The chain is built from TRBV20-1 and TRBJ2-1; TRBD1 might be the D (6 bases). The V end lost 0 bases, the J end lost 2 bases, and 17 bases lay between the germline ends. Per the germline V gene, CDR1 is DFQATT and CDR2 is SNEGSKA (reference sequence). CDR3 length: 17 residues. CDR3 nucleotides: TGCAGTGCTAGAGAATTTAGGGCAGGGGCAACCTACAATGAGCAGTTCTTC. It translates to CSAREFRAGATYNEQFF.

This clonotype was seen many times. J is TRBJ1-1 and V is TRBV6-5, with a weak D call TRBD1 (5 bases). Germline CDR1 is MNHEY and CDR2 is SVGAGI. CDR3 length: 14 amino acids. Trimming removed 0 bases at V and 2 bases at J, with 7 bases between. The CDR3 region is CASSYSRGNTEAFF. CDR3 DNA: TGTGCCAGCAGTTACTCACGGGGCAACACTGAAGCTTTCTTT.

V and J are TRBV12-3 or TRBV12-4 and TRBJ2-6; D unresolved. Trimming removed 6 bases at V and 3 bases at J, with 3 bases between. The length of the CDR3 is 12 residues. The CDR3 here is CASRVGANVLTF. For the CDR3, the DNA is TGTGCCAGCAGGGTTGGGGCCAACGTCCTGACTTTC.

In this sample, this clonotype turned up a few times. The chain joins TRBV20-1 to TRBJ1-5; TRBD1 matches at 8 bases. The CDR3 runs to 12 residues. Unmatched junction bases numbered 2, after V lost 5 bases and J lost 5 bases. CDR1 and CDR2 (germline): DFQATT, SNEGSKA (reference sequence). The CDR3 coding sequence is TGCAGTGCTGGACAGGGAGATCAGCCCCAGCATTTT. It is translated as CSAGQGDQPQHF.